This T cell receptor beta chain was captured by sequencing in a study of post-analysis software for immune sequencing data. Points from the study as a whole: Five TRBV segments were more frequent in patients than controls; TRBV5-6, TRBV5-1 and TRBV20-1 belonged to this group.

Unique molecular identifiers featured in each of the TCR beta cDNA libraries. TCRdb analysed the PCR reads with MiXCR anew, one entry per CDR3 protein. The sample consists of hundreds of thousands of distinct CDR3 sequences, 25% to 30% of them appearing once. This CDR3 is 14 amino acids long. V was shortened by 0 bases and J by 4 bases, with 9 bases between the two germline ends. Per germline, CDR1 LGHNA and CDR2 YSLEER. For this clonotype: Its antigen is unknown.

Source material: blood. The source of this sequence is a girl aged 10-17 years with multiple sclerosis. The chain couples TRBV4-3 to TRBJ1-2; D ambiguous. Here the CDR3 reads CASSQDISGYGYTF. The DNA of the CDR3 is TGCGCCAGCAGCCAAGATATCAGTGGCTATGGCTACACCTTC.